Following are 8 T cell receptor beta chains from one sample sequenced in a study of CD8 T cells in Susac syndrome. Reverse transcription of roughly 0.5 to 1 ug RNA was performed with random hexamers. TCRdb recomputed calls from the immunoSEQ multiplex PCR reads with MiXCR, one row per CDR3 protein. Here the sample spans 95,000 to 150,000 distinct CDR3 sequences, roughly 95% being singletons. Sequenced: CD4+ T cells from PBMCs. The receptors were gathered from a human donor with Susac syndrome.

The table lists this clonotype with a count of one. The chain's CDR3 is CASSATLLGSGELFF. CDR3 nucleotides: TGTGCCAGCAGCGCTACTCTACTAGGTTCCGGGGAGCTGTTTTTT. The V call is TRBV9, the J call TRBJ2-2, with D perhaps matching TRBD2 (5 bases). The CDR3 has 15 residues. The germline V gene has CDR1 SGDLS and CDR2 YYNGEE. The V end was cut by 3 bases, the J end by 6 bases, with 15 bases between.

The V call is TRBV5-4, the J call TRBJ2-7; 7 nucleotides match TRBD2. Germline trimming cut 0 bases from V and 9 bases from J; bases unmatched to any gene: 9. This CDR3 comprises 14 residues. The germline V gene has CDR1 SGHNT and CDR2 YYREEE (reference sequence). The CDR3 nucleotides read TGTGCCAGCAGCTTGGAGGCTAGCGGAGCCGGGCAGTACTTC. Amino acids: CASSLEASGAGQYF.

V and J are TRBV20-1 and TRBJ2-7; 9 bases map to TRBD2. Looked up from germline, CDR1 is DFQATT and CDR2 is SNEGSKA (reference sequence). CDR3 size: 14 residues. V was pared by 5 bases and J by 1 base, with 6 bases of the junction left unmatched. CDR3 amino acids: CSAPIAGESYEQYF. The CDR3, as DNA: TGCAGTGCTCCGATAGCGGGAGAATCCTACGAGCAGTACTTC.

The chain is built from TRBV12-3 or TRBV12-4 and TRBJ1-2; 7 positions agree with TRBD1. V shed 0 bases, J shed 7 bases, and the junction held 5 bases outside the gene matches. CDR3 length equals 14 residues. CDR3 nucleotide sequence: TGTGCCAGCAGTTTAGCAGGGGGCGCGAGTGGCTACACCTTC. This codes for CASSLAGGASGYTF.

This clonotype was detected only a few times. The chain uses TRBV29-1 and TRBJ2-1; possibly TRBD2 for D (6 bases). Trimming pared 5 bases from V and 10 bases from J, leaving 15 bases between. The CDR3 has 12 residues. Per germline, CDR1 SQVTM and CDR2 ANQGSEA. DNA for the CDR3: TGCAGCGTTAGGGACTTTCGGGGGGAGCAGTTCTTC. It translates to CSVRDFRGEQFF.

The rearrangement uses TRBV6-5 and TRBJ2-5, with a possible D match to TRBD2 (5 bases). The germline V gene encodes CDR1 MNHEY and CDR2 SVGAGI. The CDR3 sequence is 14 residues long. V was pared by 6 bases and J by 5 bases, with 16 bases between. In DNA form, the CDR3 reads TGTGCCAGCAGCTCTTCTCAAAAGCGGGAGACCCAGTACTTC. This translates into CASSSSQKRETQYF.

V usage is TRBV7-2 and J usage is TRBJ2-1; TRBD2 agrees at 11 bases. The V and J ends lost 5 bases and 5 bases, in that order; junction bases with no gene match: 8. CDR1 is SGHTA and CDR2 is FQGNSA in the germline V gene. CDR3 length equals 16 residues. DNA for the CDR3: TGTGCCAGCAGCCGGAAGACTAGCGGGATCCACAATGAGCAGTTCTTC. The encoded protein is CASSRKTSGIHNEQFF.

The J gene is TRBJ2-6, the V gene TRBV5-1; maybe TRBD2 (5 bases). Trimming stripped 5 bases from V and 0 bases from J, with 6 bases between. Germline V CDR1 and CDR2: SGHRS, YFSETQ. The CDR3 runs 14 residues. CDR3 protein: CASSGSSGANVLTF. CDR3 in DNA: TGCGCCAGCAGTGGGAGCTCTGGGGCCAACGTCCTGACTTTC.